This TCR beta chain was found in a study of lymphopenia after photon versus proton radiotherapy. The CDR3 has 16 amino acids. Between the trimmed V and J ends, which lost 1 base and 3 bases, there was a span of 15 bases. Germline V gene data show CDR1 as SGHNT and CDR2 as YENEEA. Regarding the study as a whole: Proton therapy kept repertoires fairly stable, unlike photons, which gained effector/memory cells. In patients who died, overall survival fell as post-nadir TCR diversity dropped more.

The method was immunoSEQ multiplex PCR; TCRdb's version includes in-frame clones alone and lacks a portion of them. The sample shows 35,000 to 45,000 clones, around 86% of them seen only once. A remark on this clone: Its antigen is unknown.

The chain couples TRBV11-3 to TRBJ1-2; D may be TRBD1 (6 bases). This specimen consisted of peripheral blood, obtained from a patient treated with proton-based radiotherapy. The receptor was isolated from a woman aged 70 to 79 with pancreatic cancer. In DNA form, the CDR3 reads TGTGCCAGCAGCTTAGCGGAGGGGGTGTCCGACTATGGCTACACCTTC. It translates to CASSLAEGVSDYGYTF. Supplemented by reference TRBV11-3 and TRBJ1-2, the full variable domain reads EAGVVQSPRYKIIEKKQPVAFWCNPISGHNTLYWYLQNLGQGPELLIRYENEEAVDDSQLPKDRFSAERLKGVDSTLKIQPAELGDSAVYLCASSLAEGVSDYGYTFGSGTRLTVV.